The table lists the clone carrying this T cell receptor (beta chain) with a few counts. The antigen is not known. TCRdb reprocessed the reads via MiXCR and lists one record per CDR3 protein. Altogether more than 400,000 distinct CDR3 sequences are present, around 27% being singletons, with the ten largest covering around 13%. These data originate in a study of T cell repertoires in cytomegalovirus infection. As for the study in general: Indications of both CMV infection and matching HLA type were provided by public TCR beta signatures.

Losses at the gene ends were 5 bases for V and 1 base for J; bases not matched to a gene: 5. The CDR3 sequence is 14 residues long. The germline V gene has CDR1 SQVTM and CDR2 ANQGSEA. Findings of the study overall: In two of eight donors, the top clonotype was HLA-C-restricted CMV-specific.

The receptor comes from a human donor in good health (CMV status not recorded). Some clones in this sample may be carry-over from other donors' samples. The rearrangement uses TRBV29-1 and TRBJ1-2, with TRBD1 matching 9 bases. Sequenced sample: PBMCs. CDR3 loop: CSVSRDRDNYGYTF. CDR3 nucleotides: TGCAGCGTTTCCCGGGACAGGGATAACTATGGCTACACCTTC.